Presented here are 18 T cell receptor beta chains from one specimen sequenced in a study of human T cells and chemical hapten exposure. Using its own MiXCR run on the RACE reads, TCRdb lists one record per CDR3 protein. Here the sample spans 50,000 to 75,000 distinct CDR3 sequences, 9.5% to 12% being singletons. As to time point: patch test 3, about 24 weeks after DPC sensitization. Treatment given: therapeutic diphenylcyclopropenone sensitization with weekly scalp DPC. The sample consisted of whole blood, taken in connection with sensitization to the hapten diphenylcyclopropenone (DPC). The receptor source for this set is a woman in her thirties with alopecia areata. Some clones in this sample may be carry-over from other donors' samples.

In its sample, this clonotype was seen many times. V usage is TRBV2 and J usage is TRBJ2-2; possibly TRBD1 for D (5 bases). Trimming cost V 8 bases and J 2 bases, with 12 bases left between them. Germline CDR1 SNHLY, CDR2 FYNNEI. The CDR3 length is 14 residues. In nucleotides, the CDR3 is TGTGCCAGCCGCCGGACACTTAACACCGGGGAGCTGTTTTTT. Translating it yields CASRRTLNTGELFF.

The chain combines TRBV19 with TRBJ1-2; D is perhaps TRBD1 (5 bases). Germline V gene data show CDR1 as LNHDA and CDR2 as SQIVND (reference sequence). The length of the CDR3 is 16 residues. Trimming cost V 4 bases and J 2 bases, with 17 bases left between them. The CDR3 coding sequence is TGTGCCAGTAGTACCCCGGGGCTGCCGGTCAACTATGGCTACACCTTC. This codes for CASSTPGLPVNYGYTF. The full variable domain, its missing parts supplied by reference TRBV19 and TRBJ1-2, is DGGITQSPKYLFRKEGQNVTLSCEQNLNHDAMYWYRQDPGQGLRLIYYSQIVNDFQKGDIAEGYSVSREKKESFPLTVTSAQKNPTAFYLCASSTPGLPVNYGYTFGSGTRLTVV.

CDR3 sequence reads: CASSLGVTGNHEQYF. DNA of the CDR3: TGTGCCAGCAGCTTGGGGGTGACAGGGAACCACGAGCAGTACTTC. The chain uses TRBV7-2 and TRBJ2-7; 7 bases are shared with TRBD1. With V trimmed by 3 bases and J by 5 bases, 10 bases remained unmatched. CDR1 and CDR2 (germline): SGHTA, FQGNSA. The length of the CDR3 is 15 residues.

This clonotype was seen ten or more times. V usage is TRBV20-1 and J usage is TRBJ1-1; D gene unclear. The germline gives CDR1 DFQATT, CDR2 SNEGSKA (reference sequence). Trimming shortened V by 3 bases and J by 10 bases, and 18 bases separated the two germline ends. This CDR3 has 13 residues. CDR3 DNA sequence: TGCAGTGCTAGTGTCCGGGAACGGCTTCGAGCTTTCTTT. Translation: CSASVRERLRAFF.

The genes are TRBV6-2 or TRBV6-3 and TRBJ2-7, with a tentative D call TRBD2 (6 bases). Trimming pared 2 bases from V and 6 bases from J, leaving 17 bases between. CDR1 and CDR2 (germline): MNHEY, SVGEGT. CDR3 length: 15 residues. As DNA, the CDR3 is TGTGCCAGCAGTTACACGGCTAGCGTCGGCTGCGAGCAGTACTTC. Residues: CASSYTASVGCEQYF.

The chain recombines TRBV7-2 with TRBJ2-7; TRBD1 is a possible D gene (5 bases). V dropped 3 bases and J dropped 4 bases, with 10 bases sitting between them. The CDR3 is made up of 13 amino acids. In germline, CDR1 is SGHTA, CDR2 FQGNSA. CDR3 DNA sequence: TGTGCCAGCAGCTTTCAAAGGGGATACGAGCAGTACTTC. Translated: CASSFQRGYEQYF. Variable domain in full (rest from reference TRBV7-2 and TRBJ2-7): GAGVSQSPSNKVTEKGKDVELRCDPISGHTALYWYRQSLGQGLEFLIYFQGNSAPDKSGLPSDRFSAERTGGSVSTLTIQRTQQEDSAVYLCASSFQRGYEQYFGPGTRLTVT.

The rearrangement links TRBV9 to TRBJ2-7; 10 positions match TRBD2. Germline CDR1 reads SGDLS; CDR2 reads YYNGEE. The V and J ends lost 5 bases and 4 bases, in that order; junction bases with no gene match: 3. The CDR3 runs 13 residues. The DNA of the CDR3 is TGTGCCAGCAGTAAGACTAGCGGGTACGAGCAGTACTTC. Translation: CASSKTSGYEQYF.

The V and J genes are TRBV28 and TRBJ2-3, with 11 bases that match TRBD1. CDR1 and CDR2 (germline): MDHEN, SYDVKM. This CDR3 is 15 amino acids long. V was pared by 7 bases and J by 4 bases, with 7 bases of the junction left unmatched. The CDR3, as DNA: TGTGCCAGCAATACCGGGACAGGGGGGGCAGATACGCAGTATTTT. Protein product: CASNTGTGGADTQYF.

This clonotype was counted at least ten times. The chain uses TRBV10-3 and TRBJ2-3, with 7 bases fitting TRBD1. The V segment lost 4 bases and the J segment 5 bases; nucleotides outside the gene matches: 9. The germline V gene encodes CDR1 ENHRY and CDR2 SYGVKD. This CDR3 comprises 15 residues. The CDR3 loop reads CAISVEGALRDTQYF. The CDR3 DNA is TGTGCCATCAGTGTAGAGGGGGCGCTTAGAGATACGCAGTATTTT.

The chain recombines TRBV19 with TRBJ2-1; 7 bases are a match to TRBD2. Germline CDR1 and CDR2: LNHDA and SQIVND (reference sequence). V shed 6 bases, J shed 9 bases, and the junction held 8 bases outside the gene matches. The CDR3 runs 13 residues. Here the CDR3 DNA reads TGTGCCAGTAGCCCCTTGGGGGGGGGTGAGCAGTTCTTC. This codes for CASSPLGGGEQFF.

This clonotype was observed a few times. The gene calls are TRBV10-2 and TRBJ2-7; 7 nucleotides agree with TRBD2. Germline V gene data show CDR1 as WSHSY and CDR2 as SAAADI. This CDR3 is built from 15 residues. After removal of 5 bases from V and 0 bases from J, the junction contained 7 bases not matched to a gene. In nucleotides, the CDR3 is TGCGCCAGCAGTCTAGCGGAGCCGCCCTCCTACGAGCAGTACTTC. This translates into CASSLAEPPSYEQYF.

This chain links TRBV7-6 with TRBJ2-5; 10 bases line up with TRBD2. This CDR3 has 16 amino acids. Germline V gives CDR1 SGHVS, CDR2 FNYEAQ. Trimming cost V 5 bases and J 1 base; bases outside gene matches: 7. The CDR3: CASSPLAGVRQETQYF. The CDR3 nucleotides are TGTGCCAGCAGCCCCCTAGCGGGGGTTCGCCAAGAGACCCAGTACTTC.

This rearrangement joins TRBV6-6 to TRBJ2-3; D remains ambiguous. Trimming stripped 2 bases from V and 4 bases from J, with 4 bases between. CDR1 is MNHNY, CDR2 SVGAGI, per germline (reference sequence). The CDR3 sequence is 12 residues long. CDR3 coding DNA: TGTGCCAGCAGTTACAGGGCAGATACGCAGTATTTT. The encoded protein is CASSYRADTQYF.

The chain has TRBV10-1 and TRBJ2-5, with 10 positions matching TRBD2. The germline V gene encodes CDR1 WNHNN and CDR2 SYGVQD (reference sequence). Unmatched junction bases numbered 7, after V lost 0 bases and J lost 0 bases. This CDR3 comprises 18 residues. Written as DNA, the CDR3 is TGCGCCAGCAGTGAGTCGTATTCGACTAGCGGGTACCAAGAGACCCAGTACTTC. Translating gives CASSESYSTSGYQETQYF.

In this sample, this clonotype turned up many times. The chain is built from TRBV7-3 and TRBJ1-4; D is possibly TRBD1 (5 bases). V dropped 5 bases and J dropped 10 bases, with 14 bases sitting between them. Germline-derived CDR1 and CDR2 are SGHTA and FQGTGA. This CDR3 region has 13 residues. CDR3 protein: CASSPSPGGKLFF. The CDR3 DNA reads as TGTGCCAGCAGCCCCAGTCCCGGGGGAAAACTGTTTTTT.

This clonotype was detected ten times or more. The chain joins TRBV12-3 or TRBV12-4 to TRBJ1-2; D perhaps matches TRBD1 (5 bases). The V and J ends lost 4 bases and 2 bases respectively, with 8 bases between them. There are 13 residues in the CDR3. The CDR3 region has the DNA TGTGCCAGCAGTTCGACAGACAACTATGGCTACACCTTC. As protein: CASSSTDNYGYTF.

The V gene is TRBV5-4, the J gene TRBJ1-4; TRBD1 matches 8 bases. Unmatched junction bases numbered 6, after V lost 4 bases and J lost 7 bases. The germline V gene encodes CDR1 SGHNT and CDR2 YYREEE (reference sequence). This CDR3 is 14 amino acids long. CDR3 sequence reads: CASSVQGAGEKLFF. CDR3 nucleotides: TGTGCCAGCAGCGTTCAGGGGGCAGGTGAAAAACTGTTTTTT.

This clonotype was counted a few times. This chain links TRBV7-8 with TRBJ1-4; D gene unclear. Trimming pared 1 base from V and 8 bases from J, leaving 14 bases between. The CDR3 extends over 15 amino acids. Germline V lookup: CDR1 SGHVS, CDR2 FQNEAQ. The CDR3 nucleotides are TGTGCCAGCAGCTTAGGTGTCTCATGGCAGGAAAAACTGTTTTTT. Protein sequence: CASSLGVSWQEKLFF.